A single sample is the source of the 2 T cell receptor beta chains below, sequenced in a study of CD8 T cells in Susac syndrome. With random hexamers, about 0.45 to 1 ug RNA was reverse transcribed. One entry per CDR3 protein, called by TCRdb with MiXCR from the immunoSEQ multiplex PCR reads. The sample has about 180,000 distinct CDR3 sequences; roughly 94% are singletons. The sequenced sample was CD4+ T cells from PBMCs. The receptors come from a human donor with Susac syndrome.

The chain has TRBV14 and TRBJ2-3; no reliable D call. V shed 4 bases and J shed 3 bases, with 20 bases lying between them. Germline CDR1 SGHDN, CDR2 FVKESK. This CDR3 is 17 amino acids long. CDR3 bases: TGTGCCAGCAGCCTGTACGGGTGGGATCGGCAAACAGATACGCAGTATTTT. This encodes CASSLYGWDRQTDTQYF.

CDR3 nucleotide sequence: TGTGCCAGCAGTGAATCGACAGGGGGTACTGAAGCTTTCTTT. Translation: CASSESTGGTEAFF. The chain has TRBV6-2 or TRBV6-3 and TRBJ1-1; 9 bases line up with TRBD1. The ends lost 5 bases at V and 5 bases at J; junction bases unmatched: 6. The germline gives CDR1 MNHEY, CDR2 SVGEGT. This CDR3 comprises 14 residues.